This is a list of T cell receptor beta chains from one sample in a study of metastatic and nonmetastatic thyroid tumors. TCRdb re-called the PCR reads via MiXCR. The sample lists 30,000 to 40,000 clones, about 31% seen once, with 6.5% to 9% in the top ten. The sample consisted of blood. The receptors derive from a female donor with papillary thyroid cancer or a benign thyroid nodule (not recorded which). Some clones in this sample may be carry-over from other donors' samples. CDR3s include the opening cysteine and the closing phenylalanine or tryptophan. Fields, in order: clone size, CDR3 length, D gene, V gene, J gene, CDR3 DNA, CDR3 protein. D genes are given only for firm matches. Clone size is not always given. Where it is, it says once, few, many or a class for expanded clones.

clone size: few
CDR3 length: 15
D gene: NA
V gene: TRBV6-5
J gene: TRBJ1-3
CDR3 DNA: TGTGCCAGCAGTTACTCCCAGTTCTCTGGAAACACCATATATTTT
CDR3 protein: CASSYSQFSGNTIYF

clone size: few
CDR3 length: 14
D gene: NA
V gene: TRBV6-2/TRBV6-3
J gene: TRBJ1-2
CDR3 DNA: TGTGCCAGCAGTTACCCGGGGAAGTTCTATGGCTACACCTTC
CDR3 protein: CASSYPGKFYGYTF

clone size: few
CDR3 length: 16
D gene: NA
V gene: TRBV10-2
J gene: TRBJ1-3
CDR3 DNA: TGCGCCAGCAGTGATCTGTCCCACGGACGAGGAAACACCATATATTTT
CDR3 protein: CASSDLSHGRGNTIYF

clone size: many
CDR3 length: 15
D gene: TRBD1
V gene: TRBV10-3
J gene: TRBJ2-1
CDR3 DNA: TGTGCCATCAGTGCCCAGGGGGCCGAGTACAATGAGCAGTTCTTC
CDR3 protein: CAISAQGAEYNEQFF

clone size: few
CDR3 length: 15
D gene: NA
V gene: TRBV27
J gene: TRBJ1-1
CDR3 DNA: TGTGCCAGCAGCCTCCAGGGCCCTAGGTGTACTGAAGCTTTCTTT
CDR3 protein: CASSLQGPRCTEAFF

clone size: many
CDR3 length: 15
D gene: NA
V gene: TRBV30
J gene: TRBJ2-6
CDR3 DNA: TGTGCCTGGAGTAAGTTGTTCTCTGGGGCCAACGTCCTGACTTTC
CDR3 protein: CAWSKLFSGANVLTF

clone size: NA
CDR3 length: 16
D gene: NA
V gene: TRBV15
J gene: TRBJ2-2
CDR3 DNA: TGTGCCACCAGCAGAGAACGGGGGGCGTACACCGGGGAGCTGTTTTTT
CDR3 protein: CATSRERGAYTGELFF

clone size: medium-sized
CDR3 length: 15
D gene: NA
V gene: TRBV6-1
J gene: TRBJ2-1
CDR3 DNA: TGTGCCAGCAGTGCTTCGCTAGTACCCTACAATGAGCAGTTCTTC
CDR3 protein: CASSASLVPYNEQFF

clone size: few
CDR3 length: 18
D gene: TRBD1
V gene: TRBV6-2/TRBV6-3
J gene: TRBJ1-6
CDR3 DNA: TGTGCCAGCAGTTACGTACCAACCCAGGGACAGGGGGGTTCACCCCTCCACTTT
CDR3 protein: CASSYVPTQGQGGSPLHF

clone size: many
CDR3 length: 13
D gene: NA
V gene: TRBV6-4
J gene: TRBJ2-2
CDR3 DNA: TGTGCCAGCAGTGGGGGGGACACCGGGGAGCTGTTTTTT
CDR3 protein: CASSGGDTGELFF

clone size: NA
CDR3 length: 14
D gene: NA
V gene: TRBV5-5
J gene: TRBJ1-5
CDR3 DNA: TGTGCCAGCAGCTTGGCCGAGACGGGGTGGCCCCAGCATTTT
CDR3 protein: CASSLAETGWPQHF

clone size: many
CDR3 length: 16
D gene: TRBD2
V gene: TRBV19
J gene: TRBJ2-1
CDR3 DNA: TGTGCCAGTAGTGGCCTGAGCGGGAGCTCCTACAATGAGCAGTTCTTC
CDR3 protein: CASSGLSGSSYNEQFF

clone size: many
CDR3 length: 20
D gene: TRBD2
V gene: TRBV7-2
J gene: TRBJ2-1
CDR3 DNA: TGTGCCAGCAGCTTCCCCGGACTAGCGGGAGGGCCCGGGATTGGGAATGAGCAGTTCTTC
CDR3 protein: CASSFPGLAGGPGIGNEQFF

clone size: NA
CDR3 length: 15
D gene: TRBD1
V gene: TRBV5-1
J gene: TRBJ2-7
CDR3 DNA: TGCGCCAGCAGCTTGGATGGGACAGGTACCTACGAGCAGTACTTC
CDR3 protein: CASSLDGTGTYEQYF

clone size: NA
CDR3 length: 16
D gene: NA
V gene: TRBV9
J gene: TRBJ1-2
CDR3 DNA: TGTGCCAGCATCGTACAGGAGGACCCCACCTGGGGTGGCTACACCTTC
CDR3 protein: CASIVQEDPTWGGYTF

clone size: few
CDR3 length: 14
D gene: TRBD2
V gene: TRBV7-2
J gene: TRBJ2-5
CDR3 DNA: TGTGCCAGCAGCCTAGCGGGAGGGCCGGGGACCCAGTACTTC
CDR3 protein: CASSLAGGPGTQYF

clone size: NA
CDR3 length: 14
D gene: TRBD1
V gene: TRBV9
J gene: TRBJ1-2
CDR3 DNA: TGTGCCAGCAGCATACAGGGGGGTAACTATGGCTACACCTTC
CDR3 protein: CASSIQGGNYGYTF

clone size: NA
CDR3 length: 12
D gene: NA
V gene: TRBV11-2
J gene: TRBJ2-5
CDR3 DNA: TGTGCCAGCAGCCCCGAAGCGGAGACCCAGTACTTC
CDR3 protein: CASSPEAETQYF

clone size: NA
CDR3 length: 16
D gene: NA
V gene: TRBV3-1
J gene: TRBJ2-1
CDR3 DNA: TGTGCCAGCAGCCAAGGGGGGATGATCTCGTACAAGGCGCAGTTCTTC
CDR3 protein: CASSQGGMISYKAQFF

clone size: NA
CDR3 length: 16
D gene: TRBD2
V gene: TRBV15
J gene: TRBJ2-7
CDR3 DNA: TGTGCCACCAGCAGAGGGTTGGGACTAGCGGGAGACGAGCAGTACTTC
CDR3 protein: CATSRGLGLAGDEQYF

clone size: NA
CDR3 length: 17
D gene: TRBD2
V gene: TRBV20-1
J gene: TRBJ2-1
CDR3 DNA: TGCAGTGCTAGAGATTCTATCGGGGGGAGCTCGTACAATGAGGAGTTCTTC
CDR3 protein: CSARDSIGGSSYNEEFF

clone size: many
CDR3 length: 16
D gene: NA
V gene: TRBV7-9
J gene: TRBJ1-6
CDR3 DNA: TGTGCCAGCAGCTTAGTCGGTGGTTCCTATAATTCACCCCTCCACTTT
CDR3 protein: CASSLVGGSYNSPLHF

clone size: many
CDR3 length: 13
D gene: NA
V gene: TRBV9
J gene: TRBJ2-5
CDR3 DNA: TGTGCCAGCAGCGCAGACAGTAGTGAGACCCAGTACTTC
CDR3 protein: CASSADSSETQYF

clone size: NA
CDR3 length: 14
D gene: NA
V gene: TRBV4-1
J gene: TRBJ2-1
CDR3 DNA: TGCGCCAGCGGTCACGGGGGGCCCGGCAATGAGCAGTTCTTC
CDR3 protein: CASGHGGPGNEQFF

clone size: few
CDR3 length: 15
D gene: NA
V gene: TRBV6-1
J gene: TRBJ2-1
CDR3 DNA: TGTGCCAGCAGACTCCGGGAGTTACCCTACAATGAGCAGTTCTTC
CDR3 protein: CASRLRELPYNEQFF

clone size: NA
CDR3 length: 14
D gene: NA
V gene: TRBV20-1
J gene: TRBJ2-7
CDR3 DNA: TGCAGTGCCTTTGGGACGCAAGAGTCCTACGAGCAGTACTTC
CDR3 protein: CSAFGTQESYEQYF

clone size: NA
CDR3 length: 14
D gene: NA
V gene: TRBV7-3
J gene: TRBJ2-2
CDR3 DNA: TGTGCCAGCAGCTTAGGTGGGGGTTACAGGGAGCTGTTTTTT
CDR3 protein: CASSLGGGYRELFF

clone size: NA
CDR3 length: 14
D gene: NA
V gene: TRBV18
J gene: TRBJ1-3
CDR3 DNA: TGTGCCAGCTCCATAAGTGGAGGGGTAAACACCATATATTTT
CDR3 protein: CASSISGGVNTIYF

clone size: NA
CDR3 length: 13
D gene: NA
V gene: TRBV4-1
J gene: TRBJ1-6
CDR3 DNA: TGCGCCAGCAGCCAAGCTCATAATTCACCCCTCCACTTT
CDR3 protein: CASSQAHNSPLHF

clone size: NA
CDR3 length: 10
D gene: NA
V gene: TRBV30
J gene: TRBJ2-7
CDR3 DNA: TGTGCCTGGGGTTGGTACGAGCAGCACTTC
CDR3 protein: CAWGWYEQHF

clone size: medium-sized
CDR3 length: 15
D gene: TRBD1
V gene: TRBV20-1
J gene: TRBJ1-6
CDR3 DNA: TGCAGTGCTAGAGAGACAGGGCTAGATAATTCACCCCTCCACTTT
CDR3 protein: CSARETGLDNSPLHF

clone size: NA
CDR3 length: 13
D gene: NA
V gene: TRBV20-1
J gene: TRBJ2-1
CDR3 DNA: TGCAGTGCTAGAGATCTGGGGGGCAATGAGCAGTTCTTC
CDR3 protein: CSARDLGGNEQFF

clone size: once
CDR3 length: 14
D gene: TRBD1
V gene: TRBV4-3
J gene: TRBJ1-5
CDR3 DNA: TGCGCCAGCAGCCAAGTACAGGGGGCTCAGCCCCAGCATTTT
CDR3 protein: CASSQVQGAQPQHF

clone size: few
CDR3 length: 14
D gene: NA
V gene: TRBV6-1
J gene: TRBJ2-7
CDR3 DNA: TGTGCCAGCAGAACTACGGTGGGTCACTACGAGCAGTACTTC
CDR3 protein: CASRTTVGHYEQYF

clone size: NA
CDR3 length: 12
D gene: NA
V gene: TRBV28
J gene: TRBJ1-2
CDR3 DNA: TGTGCCAGTACCGGGAACCCGGATGTATACACCTTC
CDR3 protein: CASTGNPDVYTF

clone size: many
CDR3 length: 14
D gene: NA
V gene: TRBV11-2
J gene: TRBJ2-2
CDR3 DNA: TGTGCCAGCAGCTTAAGGGCCGTCGCCGGGGAGCTGTTTTTT
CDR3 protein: CASSLRAVAGELFF

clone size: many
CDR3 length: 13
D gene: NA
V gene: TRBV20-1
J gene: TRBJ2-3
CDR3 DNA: TGCAGTGCTAGGAAAGGGGCTACGGATACGCAGTATTTT
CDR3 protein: CSARKGATDTQYF

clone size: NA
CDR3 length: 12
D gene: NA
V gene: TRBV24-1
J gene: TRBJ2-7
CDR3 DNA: TGTGCCACCGGGACGGACGCCCACGAGCAGTACTTC
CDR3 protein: CATGTDAHEQYF

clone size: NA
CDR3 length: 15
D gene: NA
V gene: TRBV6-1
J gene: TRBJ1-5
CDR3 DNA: TGTGCCAGCAGCCCGGGGACGGTTTCCAATCAGCCCCAGCATTTT
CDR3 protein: CASSPGTVSNQPQHF

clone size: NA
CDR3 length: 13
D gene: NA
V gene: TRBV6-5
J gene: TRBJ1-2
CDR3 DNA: TGTGCCAGCAGTTACGGGAAAGGATACGGCTACACCTTC
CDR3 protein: CASSYGKGYGYTF

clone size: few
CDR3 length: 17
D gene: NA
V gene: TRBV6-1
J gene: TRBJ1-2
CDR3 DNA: TGTGCCAGCAGCGATCAAGGGATTTGGGTGTATAAGCGTGGCTACACCTTC
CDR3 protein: CASSDQGIWVYKRGYTF

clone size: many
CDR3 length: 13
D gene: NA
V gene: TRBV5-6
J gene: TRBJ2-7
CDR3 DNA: TGTGCCAGCAACCCACATGGGACCTACGAGCAGTACTTC
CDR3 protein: CASNPHGTYEQYF

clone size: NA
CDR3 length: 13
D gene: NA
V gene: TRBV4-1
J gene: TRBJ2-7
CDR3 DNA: TGCGCCAGCAGACATAACCTAGCAACCGAGCAGTACTTC
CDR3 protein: CASRHNLATEQYF

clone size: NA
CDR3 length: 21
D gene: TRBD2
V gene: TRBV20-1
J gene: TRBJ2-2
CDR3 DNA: TGCAGTGCTAGAGATTGGGACCCAGCCTCGGCGGGAGGACCAGACACCGGGGAGCTGTTTTTT
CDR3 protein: CSARDWDPASAGGPDTGELFF

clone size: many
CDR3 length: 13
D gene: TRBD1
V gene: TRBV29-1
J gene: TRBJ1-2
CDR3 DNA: TGCAGTATAGGGGACAGGGGTTACTATGGCTACACCTTC
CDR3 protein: CSIGDRGYYGYTF

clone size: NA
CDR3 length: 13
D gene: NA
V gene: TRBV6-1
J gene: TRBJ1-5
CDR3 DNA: TGTGCCAGCAGTGAGTCAAGGCATCATCCCCAGCATTTT
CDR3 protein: CASSESRHHPQHF

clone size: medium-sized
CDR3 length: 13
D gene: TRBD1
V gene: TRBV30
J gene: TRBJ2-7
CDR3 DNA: TGTGCCTGGAGTGAAGGACAGGCCTACGAGCAGTACTTC
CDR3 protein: CAWSEGQAYEQYF

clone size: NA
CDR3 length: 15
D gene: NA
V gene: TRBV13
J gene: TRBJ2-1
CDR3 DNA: TGTGCCAGCAGCTTTGCCCCAGGGCCCTACAATGAGCCGTCCTTC
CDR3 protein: CASSFAPGPYNEPSF

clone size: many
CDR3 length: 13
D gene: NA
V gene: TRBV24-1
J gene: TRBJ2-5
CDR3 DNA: TGTGCCACCAGTCACAGAACCCAAGAGACCCAGTACTTC
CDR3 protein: CATSHRTQETQYF

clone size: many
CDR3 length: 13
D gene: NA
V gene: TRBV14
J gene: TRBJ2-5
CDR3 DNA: TGTGCCAGCAGCCAAGGAATCGGAGAGACCCAGTACTTC
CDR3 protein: CASSQGIGETQYF

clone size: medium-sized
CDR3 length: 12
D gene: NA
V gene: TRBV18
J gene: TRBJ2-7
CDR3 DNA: TGTGCCAGCACAAAGAGCTCCTACGAGCAGTACTTC
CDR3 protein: CASTKSSYEQYF

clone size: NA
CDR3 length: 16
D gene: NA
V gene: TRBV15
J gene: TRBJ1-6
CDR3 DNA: TGTGACACCAGCAACGGGATTAGCTCCTATAATTCACCACTCCACTTT
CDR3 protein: CDTSNGISSYNSPLHF

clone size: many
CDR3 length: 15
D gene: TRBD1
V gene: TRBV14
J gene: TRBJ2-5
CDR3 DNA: TGTGCCAGCAGCCCCGTGGACAGGGGGATAGAGACCCAGTACTTC
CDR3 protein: CASSPVDRGIETQYF

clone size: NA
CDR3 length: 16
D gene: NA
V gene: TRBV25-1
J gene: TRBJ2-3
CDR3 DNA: TGTGCCAGCAGTGAGGCTAGCGTGGGGGCCTTAGATACGCAGTATTTT
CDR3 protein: CASSEASVGALDTQYF

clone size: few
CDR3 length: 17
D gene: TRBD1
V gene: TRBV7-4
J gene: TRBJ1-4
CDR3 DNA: TGTGCCAGCAGCTTATTGGGCGGGGGACAGGGCGGTGAAAAACTGTTTTTT
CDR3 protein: CASSLLGGGQGGEKLFF

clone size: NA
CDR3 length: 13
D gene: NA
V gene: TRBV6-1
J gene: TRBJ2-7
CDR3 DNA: TGTGCCTTTGGTACTGGCGTCTCCTACGAGCAGTACTTC
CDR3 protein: CAFGTGVSYEQYF

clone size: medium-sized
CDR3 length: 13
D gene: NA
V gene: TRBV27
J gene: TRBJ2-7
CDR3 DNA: TGTGCCAGCAGTTTAGGGGGACGGTACGAGCAGTACTTC
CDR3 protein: CASSLGGRYEQYF